This TCR beta chain appears in the sequencing data of a study of T-cell memory formation after mild COVID-19. The study, taken as a whole, reports: Pre-infection memory carried some responding clones, suggesting that cross-reactive memory joined. Clones contracting day 15 to 85 were balanced CD4/CD8; later expanders leaned CD4+.

The CDR3 loop spans 14 amino acids. Trimming took off 5 bases at V and 5 bases at J, with 15 bases between the two ends. This clonotype was observed a handful of times. The antigen is unknown. In TCRdb, the 5' RACE reads were re-called with MiXCR into one record per CDR3 protein. The sample shows approximately 300,000 distinct CDR3 sequences, approximately 15% of them seen only once. The sequencing sample was made of PBMCs or a T cell subset sorted from them (not recorded which). V and J are TRBV12-3 or TRBV12-4 and TRBJ2-5; D gene ambiguous. The sequence came from a young man who had mild COVID-19 (a few samples of this study predate the infection). Cell type and time point are not known. The CDR3 loop is CASSKDLNLETQYF. Here the CDR3 DNA reads TGTGCCAGCAGTAAGGACCTGAATCTTGAGACCCAGTACTTC.